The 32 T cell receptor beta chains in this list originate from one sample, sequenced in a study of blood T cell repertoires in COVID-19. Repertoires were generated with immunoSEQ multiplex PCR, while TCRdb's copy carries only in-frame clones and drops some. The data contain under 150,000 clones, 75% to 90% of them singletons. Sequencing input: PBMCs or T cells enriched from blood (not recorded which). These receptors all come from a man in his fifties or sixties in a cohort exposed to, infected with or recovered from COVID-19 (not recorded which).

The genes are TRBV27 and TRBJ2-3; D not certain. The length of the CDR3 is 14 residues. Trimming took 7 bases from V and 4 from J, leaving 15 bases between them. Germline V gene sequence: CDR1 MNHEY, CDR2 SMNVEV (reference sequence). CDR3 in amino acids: CASTADGFSDTQYF. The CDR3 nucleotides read TGTGCCAGCACCGCCGACGGGTTCTCAGATACGCAGTATTTT.

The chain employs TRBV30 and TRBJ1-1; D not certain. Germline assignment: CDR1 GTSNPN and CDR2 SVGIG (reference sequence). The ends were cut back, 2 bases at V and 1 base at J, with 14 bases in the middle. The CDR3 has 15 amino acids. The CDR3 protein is CAWSLAAGRNTEAFF. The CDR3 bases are TGTGCCTGGAGTTTAGCAGCGGGGAGGAACACTGAAGCTTTCTTT.

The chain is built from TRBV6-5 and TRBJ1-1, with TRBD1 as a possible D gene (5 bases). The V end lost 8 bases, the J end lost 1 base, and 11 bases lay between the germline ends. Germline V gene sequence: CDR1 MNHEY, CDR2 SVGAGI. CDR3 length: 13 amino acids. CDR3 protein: CASQAGGNTEAFF. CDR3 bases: TGTGCCAGCCAGGCCGGGGGGAACACTGAAGCTTTCTTT.

CDR3 in DNA: TGTGCCAGCAGCTTCTGGGACAGCTCCTACGAGCAGTACTTC. This translates into CASSFWDSSYEQYF. The V call is TRBV7-2, the J call TRBJ2-7; 7 positions agree with TRBD1. This CDR3 has 14 residues. V gave up 3 bases and J gave up 0 bases; unmatched junction bases: 2. In germline, CDR1 is SGHTA, CDR2 FQGNSA. The full variable domain, rest sourced from reference TRBV7-2 and TRBJ2-7, is GAGVSQSPSNKVTEKGKDVELRCDPISGHTALYWYRQSLGQGLEFLIYFQGNSAPDKSGLPSDRFSAERTGGSVSTLTIQRTQQEDSAVYLCASSFWDSSYEQYFGPGTRLTVT.

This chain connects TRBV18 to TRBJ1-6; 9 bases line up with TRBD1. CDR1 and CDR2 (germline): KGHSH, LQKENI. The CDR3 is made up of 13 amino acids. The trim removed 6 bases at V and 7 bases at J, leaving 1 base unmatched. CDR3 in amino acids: CASSGTGNSPLHF. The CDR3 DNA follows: TGTGCCAGCTCGGGGACAGGGAATTCACCCCTCCACTTT.

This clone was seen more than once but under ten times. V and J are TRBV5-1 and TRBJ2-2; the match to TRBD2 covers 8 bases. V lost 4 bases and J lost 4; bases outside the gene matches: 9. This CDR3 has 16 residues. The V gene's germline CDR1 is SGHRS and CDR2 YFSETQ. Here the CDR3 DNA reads TGCGCCAGCAGCCCCGGGGGGGGGCGAAGCACCGGGGAGCTGTTTTTT. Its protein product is CASSPGGGRSTGELFF.

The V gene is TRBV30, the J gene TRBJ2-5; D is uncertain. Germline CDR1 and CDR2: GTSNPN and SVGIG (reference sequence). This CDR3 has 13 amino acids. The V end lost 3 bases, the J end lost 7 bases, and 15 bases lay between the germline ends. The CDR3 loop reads CAWRAGTVGTQYF. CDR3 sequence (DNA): TGTGCCTGGAGGGCAGGTACCGTCGGGACCCAGTACTTC.

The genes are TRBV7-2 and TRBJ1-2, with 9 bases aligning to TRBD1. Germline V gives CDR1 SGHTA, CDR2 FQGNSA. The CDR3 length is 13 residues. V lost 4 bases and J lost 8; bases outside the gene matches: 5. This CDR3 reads CASSSRTGEGYTF. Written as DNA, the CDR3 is TGTGCCAGCAGCTCGCGGACAGGGGAAGGCTACACCTTC.

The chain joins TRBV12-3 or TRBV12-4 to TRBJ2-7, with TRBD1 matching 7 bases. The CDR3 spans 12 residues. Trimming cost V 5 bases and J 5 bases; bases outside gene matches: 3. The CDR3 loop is CASSPTGNEQYF. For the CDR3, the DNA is TGTGCCAGCAGTCCGACAGGGAACGAGCAGTACTTC.

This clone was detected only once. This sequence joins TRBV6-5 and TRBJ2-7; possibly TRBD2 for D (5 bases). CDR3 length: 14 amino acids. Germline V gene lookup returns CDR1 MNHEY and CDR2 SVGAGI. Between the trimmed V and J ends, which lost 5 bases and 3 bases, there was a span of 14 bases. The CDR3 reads CASSHGEFYYEQYF. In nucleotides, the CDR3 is TGTGCCAGCAGTCACGGGGAATTCTACTACGAGCAGTACTTC.

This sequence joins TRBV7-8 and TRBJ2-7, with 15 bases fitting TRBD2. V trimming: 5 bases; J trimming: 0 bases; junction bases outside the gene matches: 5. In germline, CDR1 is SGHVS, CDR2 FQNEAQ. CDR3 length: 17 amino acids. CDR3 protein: CASSAGTSGGLSYEQYF. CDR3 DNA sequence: TGTGCCAGCAGCGCTGGGACTAGCGGGGGGCTCTCCTACGAGCAGTACTTC.

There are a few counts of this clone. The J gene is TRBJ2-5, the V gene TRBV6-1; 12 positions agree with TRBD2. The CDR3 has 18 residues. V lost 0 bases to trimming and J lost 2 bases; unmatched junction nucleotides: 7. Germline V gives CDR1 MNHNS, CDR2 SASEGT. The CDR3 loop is CASSEAHLAGGVQETQYF. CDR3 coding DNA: TGTGCCAGCAGTGAAGCGCACCTAGCGGGGGGGGTACAAGAGACCCAGTACTTC.

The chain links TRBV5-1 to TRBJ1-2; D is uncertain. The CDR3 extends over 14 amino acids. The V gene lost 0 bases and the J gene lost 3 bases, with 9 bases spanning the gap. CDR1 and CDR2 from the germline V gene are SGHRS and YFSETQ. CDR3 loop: CASSLDRPHYGYTF. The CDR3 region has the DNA TGCGCCAGCAGCTTGGACAGACCCCACTATGGCTACACCTTC.

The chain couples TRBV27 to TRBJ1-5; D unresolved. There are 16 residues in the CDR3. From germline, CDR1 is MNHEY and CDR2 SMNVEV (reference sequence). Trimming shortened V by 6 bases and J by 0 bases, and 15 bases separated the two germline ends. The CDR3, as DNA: TGTGCCAGCAGCCCCCGGGGAGGAGTTAGCAATCAGCCCCAGCATTTT. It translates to CASSPRGGVSNQPQHF.

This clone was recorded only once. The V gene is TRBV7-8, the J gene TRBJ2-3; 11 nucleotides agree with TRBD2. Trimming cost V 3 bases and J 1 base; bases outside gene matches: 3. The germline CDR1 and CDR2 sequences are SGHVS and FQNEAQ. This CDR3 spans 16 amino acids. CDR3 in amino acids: CASSFGTSGRTDTQYF. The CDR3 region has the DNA TGTGCCAGCAGCTTTGGGACTAGCGGACGCACAGATACGCAGTATTTT. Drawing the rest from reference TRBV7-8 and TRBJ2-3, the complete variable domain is GAGVSQSPRYKVAKRGQDVALRCDPISGHVSLFWYQQALGQGPEFLTYFQNEAQLDKSGLPSDRFFAERPEGSVSTLKIQRTQQEDSAVYLCASSFGTSGRTDTQYFGPGTRLTVL.

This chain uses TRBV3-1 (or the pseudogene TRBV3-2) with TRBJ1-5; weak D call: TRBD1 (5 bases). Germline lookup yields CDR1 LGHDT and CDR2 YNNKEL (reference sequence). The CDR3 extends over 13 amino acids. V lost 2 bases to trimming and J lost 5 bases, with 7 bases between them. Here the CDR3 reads CASSQRGDQPQHF. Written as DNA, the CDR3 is TGTGCCAGCAGCCAACGGGGGGATCAGCCCCAGCATTTT.

The CDR3 DNA reads as TGTGCCAGTAGTATTCTCTCTACCGGGGAGCTGTTTTTT. It codes for CASSILSTGELFF. The V and J genes are TRBV19 and TRBJ2-2, with no clear D. The CDR3 has 13 residues. Deletions cut 3 bases from V and 5 bases from J, with 7 bases between. Per germline, CDR1 LNHDA and CDR2 SQIVND (reference sequence).

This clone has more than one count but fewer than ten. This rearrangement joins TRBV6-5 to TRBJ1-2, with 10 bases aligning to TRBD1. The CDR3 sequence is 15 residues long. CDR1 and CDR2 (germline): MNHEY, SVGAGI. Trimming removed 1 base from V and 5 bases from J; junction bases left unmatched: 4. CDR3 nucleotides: TGTGCCAGCAGTTACTTGACAGGGGGCGAATATGGCTACACCTTC. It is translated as CASSYLTGGEYGYTF.

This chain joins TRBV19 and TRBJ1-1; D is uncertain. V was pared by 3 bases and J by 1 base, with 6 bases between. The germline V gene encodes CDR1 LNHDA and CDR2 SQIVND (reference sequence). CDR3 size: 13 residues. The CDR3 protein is CASSIFRNTEAFF. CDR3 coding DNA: TGTGCCAGTAGTATCTTCCGGAACACTGAAGCTTTCTTT.

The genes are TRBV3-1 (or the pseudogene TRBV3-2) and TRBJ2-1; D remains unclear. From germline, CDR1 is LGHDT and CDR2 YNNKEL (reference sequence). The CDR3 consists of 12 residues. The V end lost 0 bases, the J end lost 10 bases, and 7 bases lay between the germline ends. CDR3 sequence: CASSQDQREQFF. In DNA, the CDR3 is TGTGCCAGCAGCCAAGATCAACGGGAGCAGTTCTTC.

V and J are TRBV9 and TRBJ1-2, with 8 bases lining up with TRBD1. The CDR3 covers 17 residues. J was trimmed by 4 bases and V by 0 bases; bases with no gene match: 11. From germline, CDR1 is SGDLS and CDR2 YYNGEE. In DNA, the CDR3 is TGTGCCAGCAGCGTAGAAGACAGGGGATTAGGGAGCTATGGCTACACCTTC. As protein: CASSVEDRGLGSYGYTF.

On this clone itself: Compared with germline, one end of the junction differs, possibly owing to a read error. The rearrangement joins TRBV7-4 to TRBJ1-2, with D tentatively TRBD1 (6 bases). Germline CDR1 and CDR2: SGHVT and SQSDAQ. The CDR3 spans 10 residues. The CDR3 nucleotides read TGTGCCAGCAGCCACCCGGACAGCAAATTC. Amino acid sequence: CASSHPDSKF.

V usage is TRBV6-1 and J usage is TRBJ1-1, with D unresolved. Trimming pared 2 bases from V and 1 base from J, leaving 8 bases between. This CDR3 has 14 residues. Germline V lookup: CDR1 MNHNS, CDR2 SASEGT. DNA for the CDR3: TGTGCCAGCAGTGAAAATTGGCCGAACACTGAAGCTTTCTTT. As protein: CASSENWPNTEAFF.

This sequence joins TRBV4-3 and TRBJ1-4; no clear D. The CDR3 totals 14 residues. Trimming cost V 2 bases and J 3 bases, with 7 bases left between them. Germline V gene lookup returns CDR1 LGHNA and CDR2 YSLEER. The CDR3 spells CASSQLQSNEKLFF. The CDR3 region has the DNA TGCGCCAGCAGCCAACTCCAGTCTAATGAAAAACTGTTTTTT.

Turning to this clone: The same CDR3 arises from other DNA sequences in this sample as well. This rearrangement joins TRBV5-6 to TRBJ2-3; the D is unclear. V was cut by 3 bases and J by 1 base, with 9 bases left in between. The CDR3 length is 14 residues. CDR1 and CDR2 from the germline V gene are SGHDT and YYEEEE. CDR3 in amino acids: CASSSVRGTDTQYF. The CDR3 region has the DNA TGTGCCAGCAGCTCCGTGCGAGGCACAGATACGCAGTATTTT.

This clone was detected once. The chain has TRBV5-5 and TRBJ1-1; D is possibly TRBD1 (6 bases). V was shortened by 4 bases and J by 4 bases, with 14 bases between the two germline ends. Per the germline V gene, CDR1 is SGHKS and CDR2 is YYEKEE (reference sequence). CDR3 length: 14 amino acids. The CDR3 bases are TGTGCCAGCAGCACGTCGGGAGGGGGCACTGAAGCTTTCTTT. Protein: CASSTSGGGTEAFF.

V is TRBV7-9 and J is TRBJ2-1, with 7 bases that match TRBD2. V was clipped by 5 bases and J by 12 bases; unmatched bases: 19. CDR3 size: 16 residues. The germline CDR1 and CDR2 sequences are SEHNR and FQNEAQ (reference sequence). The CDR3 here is CASSLQGRLAGGLQFF. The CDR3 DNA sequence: TGTGCCAGCAGCCTCCAAGGCAGACTAGCAGGTGGTTTGCAGTTCTTC.

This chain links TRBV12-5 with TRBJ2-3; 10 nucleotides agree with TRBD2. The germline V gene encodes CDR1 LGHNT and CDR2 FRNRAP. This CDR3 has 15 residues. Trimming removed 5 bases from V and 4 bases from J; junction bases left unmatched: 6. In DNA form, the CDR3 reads TGTGCTAGTGGTCAGTCCGGGACTAGCGCAGATACGCAGTATTTT. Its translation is CASGQSGTSADTQYF. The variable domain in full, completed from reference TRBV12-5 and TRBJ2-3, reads DARVTQTPRHKVTEMGQEVTMRCQPILGHNTVFWYRQTMMQGLELLAYFRNRAPLDDSGMPKDRFSAEMPDATLATLKIQPSEPRDSAVYFCASGQSGTSADTQYFGPGTRLTVL.

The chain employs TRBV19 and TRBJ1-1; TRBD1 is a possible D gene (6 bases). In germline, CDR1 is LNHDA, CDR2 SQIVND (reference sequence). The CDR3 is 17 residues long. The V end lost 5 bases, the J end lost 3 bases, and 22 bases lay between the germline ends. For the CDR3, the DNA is TGTGCCAGTAGTTCCCTCGCAGGGAGGGGGACCTACACTGAAGCTTTCTTT. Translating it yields CASSSLAGRGTYTEAFF.

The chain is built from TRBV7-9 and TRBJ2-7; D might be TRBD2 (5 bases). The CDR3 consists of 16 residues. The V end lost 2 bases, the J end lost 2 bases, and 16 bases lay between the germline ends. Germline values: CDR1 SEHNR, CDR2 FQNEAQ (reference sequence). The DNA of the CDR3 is TGTGCCAGCAGCTTAAGCAGCGGAACACCACCCTACGAGCAGTACTTC. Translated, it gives CASSLSSGTPPYEQYF.

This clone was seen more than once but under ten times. The CDR3, as DNA: TGCAGTGCCGTGGAGGCCGGGGAGCTGTTTTTT. Amino acids: CSAVEAGELFF. V gene TRBV20-1 combines with J gene TRBJ2-2; weak D call: TRBD2 (5 bases). Between the trimmed V and J ends, which lost 6 bases and 6 bases, there was a span of 8 bases. This CDR3 is built from 11 residues. Germline CDR1 is DFQATT and CDR2 is SNEGSKA (reference sequence).

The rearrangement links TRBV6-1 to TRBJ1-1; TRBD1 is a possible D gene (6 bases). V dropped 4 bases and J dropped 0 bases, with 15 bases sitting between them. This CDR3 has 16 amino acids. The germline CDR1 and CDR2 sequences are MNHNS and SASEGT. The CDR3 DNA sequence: TGTGCCAGCAGTGCTCAGGGGACGTACATGAACACTGAAGCTTTCTTT. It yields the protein CASSAQGTYMNTEAFF.